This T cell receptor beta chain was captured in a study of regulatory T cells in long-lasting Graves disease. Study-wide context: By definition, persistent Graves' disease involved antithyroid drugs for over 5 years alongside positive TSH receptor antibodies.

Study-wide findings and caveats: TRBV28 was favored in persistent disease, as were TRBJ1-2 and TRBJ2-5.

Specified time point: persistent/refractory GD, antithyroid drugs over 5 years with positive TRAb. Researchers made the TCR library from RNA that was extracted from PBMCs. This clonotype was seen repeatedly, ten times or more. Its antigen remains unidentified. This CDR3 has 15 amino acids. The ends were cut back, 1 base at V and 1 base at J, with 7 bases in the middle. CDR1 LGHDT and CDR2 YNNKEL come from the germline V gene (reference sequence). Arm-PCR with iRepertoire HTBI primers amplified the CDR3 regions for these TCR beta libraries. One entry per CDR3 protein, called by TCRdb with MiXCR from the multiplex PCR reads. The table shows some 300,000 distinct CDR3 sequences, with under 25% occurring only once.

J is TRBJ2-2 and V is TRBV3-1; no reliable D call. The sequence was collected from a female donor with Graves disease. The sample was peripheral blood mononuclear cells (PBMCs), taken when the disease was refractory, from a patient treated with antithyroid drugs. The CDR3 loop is CASSQGTGNTGELFF. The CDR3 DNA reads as TGTGCCAGCAGCCAAGGTACGGGGAACACCGGGGAGCTGTTTTTT.